The T cell receptor (beta chain) described here comes from a study of T cell repertoires in cytomegalovirus infection. For the study at large: CMV epitopes, recently identified HLA-C-restricted and well-studied HLA-B-restricted, were used. In public TCR beta signatures, there were indications of both CMV infection and matching HLA type.

CDR3 length: 14 amino acids. V lost 7 bases and J 0 bases, leaving 12 bases between the germline ends. TCRdb ran MiXCR on the reads and lists one entry per CDR3 protein. The data contain fewer than 950,000 distinct CDR3 sequences, 30% to 35% of them singletons. Study results and caveats: Adding up the frequency of public TCR beta families identified people who carried CMV plus the relevant HLA. The ex vivo response showed dominance by HLA-C-restricted CMV-specific TCR beta clonotypes.

As for this clonotype: Antigen specificity is unknown.

The genes are TRBV12-3 or TRBV12-4 and TRBJ1-1; D not certain. This sequence was found in a human donor in good health (CMV status not recorded). Some clones in this sample may be carry-over from other donors' samples. The material was cultured CD8+ T cells from PBMCs, obtained from culture after CMV antigen stimulation. For the CDR3, the DNA is TGTGCCAGCACCCACACCCGGATGAACACTGAAGCTTTCTTT. It encodes CASTHTRMNTEAFF.